One and the same sample provided the 30 T cell receptor beta chains below, sequenced in a study of T cells in Graves' hyperthyroidism and ophthalmopathy. RNA transcripts served as the template for amplifying TCR beta CDR3 regions. An initial round of RT-PCR targeting the TCR CDR3 relied on the HTBI primer set. TCRdb recomputed calls from the multiplex PCR reads with MiXCR, one row per CDR3 protein. The sample has over 300,000 distinct CDR3 sequences, 11% to 15% seen once. Input material: blood. The origin of the receptors is a woman aged 55-70 years with Graves' hyperthyroidism.

Turning to this clonotype: The germline gene is not matched at one end of the junction; a read error may be the cause. The genes are TRBV12-3 or TRBV12-4 and TRBJ2-1, with TRBD2 matching 10 bases. This CDR3 contains 15 residues. CDR3: CASSFELAGRNERFF. CDR3 nucleotides: TGTGCCAGCAGTTTCGAACTAGCGGGAAGGAATGAGCGGTTCTTC.

This clonotype came up many times. The chain links TRBV30 to TRBJ2-7; D uncertain. Germline lookup yields CDR1 GTSNPN and CDR2 SVGIG (reference sequence). Deletions cut 0 bases from V and 1 base from J, with 7 bases between. The CDR3 loop spans 13 amino acids. This chain's CDR3 is CAWSVSGSYEQYF. The CDR3 DNA sequence: TGTGCCTGGAGTGTATCCGGATCCTACGAGCAGTACTTC.

There are many counts of this clonotype. The DNA for the CDR3 is TGTGCCAGTAGTATAGTAGGAGCTAGCGGGAGGGCCTACAATGAGCAGTTCTTC. It yields the protein CASSIVGASGRAYNEQFF. The chain combines TRBV19 with TRBJ2-1; 12 bases fit TRBD2. The CDR3 is made up of 18 amino acids. Germline V gene lookup returns CDR1 LNHDA and CDR2 SQIVND (reference sequence). The trim removed 1 base at V and 2 bases at J, leaving 6 bases unmatched. Using reference TRBV19 and TRBJ2-1 for the parts outside the CDR3, the full variable domain is DGGITQSPKYLFRKEGQNVTLSCEQNLNHDAMYWYRQDPGQGLRLIYYSQIVNDFQKGDIAEGYSVSREKKESFPLTVTSAQKNPTAFYLCASSIVGASGRAYNEQFFGPGTRLTVL.

In this sample, this clonotype turned up many times. The chain joins TRBV11-2 to TRBJ2-7; the match to TRBD2 covers 8 bases. Trimming removed 0 bases from V and 6 bases from J; junction bases left unmatched: 7. The CDR3 is made up of 15 amino acids. Germline V gene lookup returns CDR1 SGHAT and CDR2 FQNNGV. The CDR3 here is CASSLDRTGGAEQYF. CDR3 nucleotide sequence: TGTGCCAGCAGCTTAGATCGAACGGGAGGGGCCGAGCAGTACTTC.

This clonotype was observed at least ten times. The chain couples TRBV11-2 to TRBJ1-1, with D perhaps TRBD1 (5 bases). Between the trimmed V and J ends, which lost 8 bases and 0 bases, there was a span of 19 bases. Per the germline V gene, CDR1 is SGHAT and CDR2 is FQNNGV. This CDR3 has 16 amino acids. CDR3 amino acids: CASARGAHKMNTEAFF. CDR3 nucleotides: TGTGCCAGCGCCCGTGGGGCACACAAGATGAACACTGAAGCTTTCTTT.

The V and J genes are TRBV10-2 and TRBJ2-7, with D unclear. In germline, CDR1 is WSHSY, CDR2 SAAADI. V was shortened by 4 bases and J by 0 bases, with 10 bases between the two germline ends. The CDR3 covers 14 residues. The CDR3 sequence: CASSAWGNSYEQYF. The CDR3 DNA reads as TGCGCCAGCAGTGCTTGGGGAAACTCCTACGAGCAGTACTTC.

In its sample, this clonotype was seen many times. The rearrangement uses TRBV2 and TRBJ1-2; a weak D match, TRBD1 (6 bases). This CDR3 has 18 amino acids. The germline V gene encodes CDR1 SNHLY and CDR2 FYNNEI. V was cut by 7 bases and J by 4 bases, with 28 bases left in between. CDR3 DNA sequence: TGTGCCAGCAACGGGGGCGTAGTGGTGGGACAACTCTCCTATGGCTACACCTTC. This translates into CASNGGVVVGQLSYGYTF.

This clonotype was seen many times. The rearrangement uses TRBV20-1 and TRBJ2-3, with 14 bases aligning to TRBD2. J gave up 7 bases and V 6 bases, and 6 bases lay outside the gene matches. This CDR3 is 14 amino acids long. CDR1 is DFQATT, CDR2 SNEGSKA, per germline (reference sequence). The CDR3 loop reads CSAVTSGRVNTQYF. DNA for the CDR3: TGCAGTGCGGTGACTAGCGGGAGGGTGAATACGCAGTATTTT.

At least ten counts were recorded for this clonotype. This chain connects TRBV20-1 to TRBJ2-5, with TRBD1 matching 9 bases. Germline CDR1 and CDR2: DFQATT and SNEGSKA (reference sequence). V gave up 0 bases and J gave up 0 bases; unmatched junction bases: 5. The CDR3 has 16 residues. CDR3 coding DNA: TGCAGTGCTAGAGATATCTGGACAGGGGACCAAGAGACCCAGTACTTC. Translation gives CSARDIWTGDQETQYF.

V is TRBV3-1 and J is TRBJ1-1, with a weak D call TRBD1 (5 bases). Trimming stripped 1 base from V and 4 bases from J, with 10 bases between. This CDR3 is 14 amino acids long. From germline, CDR1 is LGHDT and CDR2 YNNKEL (reference sequence). The CDR3 DNA follows: TGTGCCAGCAGCCAAGTTATGGGGGGCACTGAAGCTTTCTTT. It translates to CASSQVMGGTEAFF.

The J gene is TRBJ2-3, the V gene TRBV7-9; D is ambiguous. CDR1 and CDR2 (germline): SEHNR, FQNEAQ (reference sequence). V was trimmed by 2 bases and J by 0 bases, leaving 12 bases between them. This CDR3 region has 16 residues. The DNA of the CDR3 is TGTGCCAGCAGCTTACTAGGCGCCCCTAGCACAGATACGCAGTATTTT. It encodes CASSLLGAPSTDTQYF.

This clonotype was recorded at least ten times. This CDR3 is CAWTGDNSPLHF. The DNA of the CDR3 is TGTGCCTGGACGGGAGATAATTCACCCCTCCACTTT. The V gene is TRBV30, the J gene TRBJ1-6; D is undetermined. In germline, CDR1 is GTSNPN, CDR2 SVGIG (reference sequence). CDR3 length: 12 residues. V gave up 4 bases and J gave up 5 bases, with 6 bases separating them.

Ten or more counts support this clonotype. V gene TRBV29-1 combines with J gene TRBJ2-3, with TRBD2 matching over 10 bases. Germline CDR1 SQVTM, CDR2 ANQGSEA. This CDR3 spans 15 amino acids. Trimming at V came to 4 bases and at J to 1 base, leaving 5 bases not matched to a gene. The CDR3: CSVVPAGGRTDTQYF. The CDR3 nucleotides read TGCAGCGTTGTGCCAGCGGGAGGGCGCACAGATACGCAGTATTTT.

This clonotype showed up many times. The chain carries TRBV6-1 and TRBJ2-7; 8 nucleotides agree with TRBD2. V lost 4 bases and J lost 3; bases outside the gene matches: 8. CDR3 length: 15 residues. Germline values: CDR1 MNHNS, CDR2 SASEGT. CDR3 nucleotides: TGTGCCAGCAGTGTTACTAGCGGAGCGGGCTACGAGCAGTACTTC. Amino acids: CASSVTSGAGYEQYF.

This rearrangement joins TRBV2 to TRBJ1-5; 8 bases match TRBD1. V lost 8 bases to trimming and J lost 3 bases; unmatched junction nucleotides: 3. CDR1 and CDR2 from the germline V gene are SNHLY and FYNNEI. CDR3 length: 13 amino acids. The DNA for the CDR3 is TGTGCCAGCGCGGGACAGGACAATCAGCCCCAGCATTTT. Amino acid sequence: CASAGQDNQPQHF.

This clonotype has ten or more counts. The V and J genes are TRBV24-1 and TRBJ1-4, with D perhaps TRBD1 (6 bases). CDR3 length equals 13 residues. Germline lookup yields CDR1 KGHDR and CDR2 SFDVKD. The ends were cut back, 5 bases at V and 5 bases at J, with 8 bases in the middle. CDR3 DNA: TGTGCCACCAGTGGGACAGCAAATGAAAAACTGTTTTTT. Amino acid sequence: CATSGTANEKLFF.

This clonotype was found many times. The chain recombines TRBV18 with TRBJ1-1; D is unclear. Germline V CDR1 and CDR2: KGHSH, LQKENI. The CDR3 is 15 amino acids. Trimming took 3 bases from V and 1 from J, leaving 12 bases between them. CDR3 nucleotides: TGTGCCAGCTCACCGGCACCTGCTTCGAACACTGAAGCTTTCTTT. Its protein is CASSPAPASNTEAFF.

There are a few counts of this clonotype. The chain uses TRBV5-1 and TRBJ2-4, with 10 bases fitting TRBD2. The CDR3 runs 17 residues. The junction had 11 bases not matched to a gene; V was cut back by 1 base and J by 7 bases. Germline CDR1 reads SGHRS; CDR2 reads YFSETQ. The CDR3 bases are TGCGCCAGCAGCTTGCCCACCCTAGCGGGAGAGACGAACATTCAGTACTTC. Translated, it gives CASSLPTLAGETNIQYF.

This clonotype was seen more than once but under ten times. V is TRBV29-1 and J is TRBJ2-1, with 7 bases fitting TRBD2. With V trimmed by 6 bases and J by 2 bases, 4 bases remained unmatched. The CDR3 is made up of 13 amino acids. Germline-derived CDR1 and CDR2 are SQVTM and ANQGSEA. CDR3 amino acids: CSVGRGTYNEQFF. DNA for the CDR3: TGCAGCGTGGGGAGGGGCACCTACAATGAGCAGTTCTTC.

The sample holds a few counts of this clonotype. The V call is TRBV5-4, the J call TRBJ2-5; D perhaps matches TRBD1 (5 bases). Trimming removed 1 base at V and 2 bases at J, with 12 bases between. The CDR3 consists of 15 residues. Germline lookup yields CDR1 SGHNT and CDR2 YYREEE (reference sequence). DNA of the CDR3: TGTGCCAGCAGCTTGCGGGCTAGGGGACAAGAGACCCAGTACTTC. It encodes CASSLRARGQETQYF.

This clonotype showed up many times. This rearrangement joins TRBV5-1 to TRBJ2-7; 7 nucleotides line up with TRBD1. Per germline, CDR1 SGHRS and CDR2 YFSETQ. This CDR3 is built from 14 residues. J lost 3 bases, V lost 2 bases, and 5 bases had no gene match. The CDR3 loop reads CASSLDRELYEQYF. The CDR3 nucleotides read TGCGCCAGCAGCTTAGACAGGGAACTCTACGAGCAGTACTTC. The full variable domain, its missing parts supplied by reference TRBV5-1 and TRBJ2-7, is KAGVTQTPRYLIKTRGQQVTLSCSPISGHRSVSWYQQTPGQGLQFLFEYFSETQRNKGNFPGRFSGRQFSNSRSEMNVSTLELGDSALYLCASSLDRELYEQYFGPGTRLTVT.

This clonotype has at least ten counts. The rearrangement uses TRBV6-1 and TRBJ2-1; D is perhaps TRBD2 (7 bases). CDR1 MNHNS and CDR2 SASEGT come from the germline V gene. The CDR3 runs 12 residues. Trimming left V 6 bases short and J 9 bases short, with 12 bases between. This chain's CDR3 is CASRGGGFEQFF. DNA for the CDR3: TGTGCCAGCAGGGGAGGGGGTTTTGAGCAGTTCTTC.

This clonotype appeared many times. The CDR3 sequence is CASSLGLGGYGYTF. The CDR3 coding sequence is TGCGCCAGCAGCTTGGGCTTAGGTGGCTATGGCTACACCTTC. The chain has TRBV5-1 and TRBJ1-2; D not certain. The CDR3 sequence is 14 residues long. CDR1 SGHRS and CDR2 YFSETQ come from the germline V gene. The V and J ends lost 0 bases and 4 bases respectively, with 10 bases between them. The complete variable domain, with remaining parts taken from reference TRBV5-1 and TRBJ1-2, reads KAGVTQTPRYLIKTRGQQVTLSCSPISGHRSVSWYQQTPGQGLQFLFEYFSETQRNKGNFPGRFSGRQFSNSRSEMNVSTLELGDSALYLCASSLGLGGYGYTFGSGTRLTVV.

This clonotype was seen more than once but under ten times. The V gene is TRBV20-1, the J gene TRBJ1-4; D is uncertain. The CDR3 contains 13 residues. With 3 bases removed from V and 3 bases from J, the gap between germline ends came to 8 bases. Germline V gene data show CDR1 as DFQATT and CDR2 as SNEGSKA (reference sequence). The CDR3 region has the DNA TGCAGTGCTAGTATACGCGCTAATGAAAAACTGTTTTTT. This gives the protein CSASIRANEKLFF.

This clonotype was recorded many times. The chain couples TRBV5-1 to TRBJ1-2, with D unclear. Germline CDR1 reads SGHRS; CDR2 reads YFSETQ. V lost 4 bases and J lost 4, with 17 bases in between. This CDR3 region has 15 residues. The CDR3 DNA reads as TGCGCCAGCAGCAGCGCACCCGACACCACCTATGGCTACACCTTC. Protein sequence: CASSSAPDTTYGYTF.

In the case of this clonotype: This may be a read error, as it is one base from a much larger clone. The chain has TRBV6-4 and TRBJ2-5; 8 bases map to TRBD2. CDR3 length: 14 amino acids. Germline CDR1 MRHNA, CDR2 SNTAGT. Germline trimming cut 5 bases from V and 6 bases from J; bases unmatched to any gene: 8. Here the CDR3 reads CASSPAGVGKTQYF. CDR3 nucleotide sequence: TGTGCCAGCAGTCCAGCGGGAGTTGGGAAGACCCAGTACTTC.

This clonotype occurred many times. The chain combines TRBV12-3 or TRBV12-4 with TRBJ2-1; D may be TRBD2 (5 bases). With 0 bases removed from V and 5 bases from J, the gap between germline ends came to 11 bases. This CDR3 has 15 amino acids. The CDR3 sequence is CASSLAGVGDNEQFF. DNA for the CDR3: TGTGCCAGCAGTTTAGCGGGAGTCGGGGACAATGAGCAGTTCTTC.

This clonotype has ten or more counts. The rearrangement links TRBV7-6 to TRBJ1-1; tentative D call: TRBD1 (5 bases). CDR1 SGHVS and CDR2 FNYEAQ come from the germline V gene. The ends were cut back, 1 base at V and 5 bases at J, with 23 bases in the middle. This CDR3 comprises 18 residues. The CDR3 sequence: CASSLERQGAVFRTEAFF. The CDR3, as DNA: TGTGCCAGCAGCTTAGAGAGGCAGGGCGCCGTTTTTCGTACTGAAGCTTTCTTT.

In its sample, this clonotype was seen many times. This chain connects TRBV12-3 or TRBV12-4 to TRBJ1-4; D is uncertain. The CDR3 loop spans 12 amino acids. V lost 1 base and J lost 8, with 5 bases in between. The CDR3 sequence: CASSLVREKLFF. In nucleotides, the CDR3 is TGTGCCAGCAGTTTAGTACGAGAAAAACTGTTTTTT.

This clonotype came up many times. This chain uses TRBV24-1 with TRBJ1-1; D remains unclear. V gave up 7 bases and J gave up 5 bases, with 13 bases separating them. CDR1 is KGHDR, CDR2 SFDVKD, per germline. The CDR3 contains 13 residues. CDR3 loop: CATRGYRKTEAFF. In DNA, the CDR3 is TGTGCCACCAGGGGTTATAGGAAGACTGAAGCTTTCTTT.